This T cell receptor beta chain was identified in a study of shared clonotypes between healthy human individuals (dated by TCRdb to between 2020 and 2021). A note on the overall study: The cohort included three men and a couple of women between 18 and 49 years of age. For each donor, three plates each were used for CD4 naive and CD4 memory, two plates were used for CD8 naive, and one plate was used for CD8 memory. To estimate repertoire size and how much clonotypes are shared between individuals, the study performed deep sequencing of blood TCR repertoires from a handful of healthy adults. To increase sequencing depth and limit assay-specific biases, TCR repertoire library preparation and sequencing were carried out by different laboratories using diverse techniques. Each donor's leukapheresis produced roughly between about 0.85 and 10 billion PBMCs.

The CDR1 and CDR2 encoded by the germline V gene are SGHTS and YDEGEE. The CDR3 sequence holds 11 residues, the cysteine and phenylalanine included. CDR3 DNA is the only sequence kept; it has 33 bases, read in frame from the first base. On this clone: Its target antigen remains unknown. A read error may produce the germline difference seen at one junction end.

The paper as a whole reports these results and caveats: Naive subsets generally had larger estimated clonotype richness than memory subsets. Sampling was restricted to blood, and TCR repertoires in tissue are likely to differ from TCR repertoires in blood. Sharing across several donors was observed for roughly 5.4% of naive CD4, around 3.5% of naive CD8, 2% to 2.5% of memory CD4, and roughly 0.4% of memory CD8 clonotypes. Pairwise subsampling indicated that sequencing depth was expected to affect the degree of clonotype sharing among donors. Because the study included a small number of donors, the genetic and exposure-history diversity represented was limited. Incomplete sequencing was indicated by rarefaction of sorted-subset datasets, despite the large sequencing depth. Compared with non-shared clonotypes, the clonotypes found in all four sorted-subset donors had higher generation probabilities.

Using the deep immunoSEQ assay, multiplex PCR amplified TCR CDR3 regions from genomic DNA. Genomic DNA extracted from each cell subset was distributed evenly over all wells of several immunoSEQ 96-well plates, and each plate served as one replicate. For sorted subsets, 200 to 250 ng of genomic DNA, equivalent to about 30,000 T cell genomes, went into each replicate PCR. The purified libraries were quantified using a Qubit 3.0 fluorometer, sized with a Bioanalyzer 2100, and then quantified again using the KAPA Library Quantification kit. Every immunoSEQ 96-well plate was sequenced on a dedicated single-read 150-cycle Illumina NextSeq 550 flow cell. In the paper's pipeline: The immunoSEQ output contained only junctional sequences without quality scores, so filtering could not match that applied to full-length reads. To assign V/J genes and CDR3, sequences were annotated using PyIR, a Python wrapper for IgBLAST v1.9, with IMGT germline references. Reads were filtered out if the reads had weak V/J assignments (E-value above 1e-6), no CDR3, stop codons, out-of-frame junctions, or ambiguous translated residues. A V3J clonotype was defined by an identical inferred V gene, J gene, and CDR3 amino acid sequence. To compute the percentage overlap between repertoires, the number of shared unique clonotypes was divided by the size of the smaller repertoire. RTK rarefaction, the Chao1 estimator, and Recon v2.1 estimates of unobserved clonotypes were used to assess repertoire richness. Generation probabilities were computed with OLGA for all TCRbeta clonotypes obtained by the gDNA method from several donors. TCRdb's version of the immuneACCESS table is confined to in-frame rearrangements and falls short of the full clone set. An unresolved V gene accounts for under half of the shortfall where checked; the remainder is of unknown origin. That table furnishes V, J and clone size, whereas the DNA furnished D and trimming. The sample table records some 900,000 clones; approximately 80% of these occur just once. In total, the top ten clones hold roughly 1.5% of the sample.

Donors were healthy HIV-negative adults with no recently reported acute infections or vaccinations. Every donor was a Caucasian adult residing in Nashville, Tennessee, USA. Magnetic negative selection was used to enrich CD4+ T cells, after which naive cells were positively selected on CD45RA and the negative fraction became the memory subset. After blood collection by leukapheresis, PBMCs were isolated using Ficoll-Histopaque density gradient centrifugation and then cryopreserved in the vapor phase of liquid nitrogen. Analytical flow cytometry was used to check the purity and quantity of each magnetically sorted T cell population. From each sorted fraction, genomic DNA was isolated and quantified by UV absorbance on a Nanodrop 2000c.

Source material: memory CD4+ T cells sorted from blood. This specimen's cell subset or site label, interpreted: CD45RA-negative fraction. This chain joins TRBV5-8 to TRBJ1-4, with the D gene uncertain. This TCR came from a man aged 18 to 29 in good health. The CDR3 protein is CASSTQRAGVF. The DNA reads TGTGCCAGCAGCACCCAGAGAGCCGGGGTATTT.